These 14 T cell receptor beta chains share one sample of origin, sequenced in a study of blood T cell repertoires in COVID-19. Assay used: immunoSEQ multiplex PCR; TCRdb lists only in-frame clones, some missing. The sample contains under 250,000 clones, roughly 85% of which appear only once. Sequencing input: peripheral blood. All receptors derive from a woman aged 65 to 85 with COVID-19, enrolled during active disease.

This clone was seen just once. The chain has TRBV4-3 and TRBJ1-3; TRBD1 might be the D (6 bases). Germline lookup yields CDR1 LGHNA and CDR2 YSLEER. Trimming removed 4 bases at V and 3 bases at J, with 10 bases between. The CDR3 has 14 amino acids. In nucleotides, the CDR3 is TGCGCCAGCAGCCTTTCGGACAGTGGAAACACCATATATTTT. This codes for CASSLSDSGNTIYF.

This sequence joins TRBV7-3 and TRBJ1-1, with 7 bases fitting TRBD1. The CDR3 loop spans 15 amino acids. The V gene end was trimmed by 6 bases and the J gene end by 4 bases; junction bases not matched to a gene: 11. The germline CDR1 and CDR2 sequences are SGHTA and FQGTGA. The CDR3 region has the DNA TGTGCCAGCAGTCCAAAGCCCCAGGGGGTCACTGAAGCTTTCTTT. Amino acids: CASSPKPQGVTEAFF.

This clone was observed a few times. This sequence joins TRBV3-1 (or the pseudogene TRBV3-2) and TRBJ1-2; no clear D. With 1 base removed from V and 8 bases from J, the gap between germline ends came to 14 bases. The CDR3 extends over 14 amino acids. In germline, CDR1 is LGHDT, CDR2 YNNKEL (reference sequence). The CDR3 loop is CASSQGYLTLGYTF. The CDR3 bases are TGTGCCAGCAGCCAAGGTTACTTGACTCTAGGCTACACCTTC.

V gene TRBV7-6 combines with J gene TRBJ2-2, with 11 bases identical to TRBD1. Looked up from germline, CDR1 is SGHVS and CDR2 is FNYEAQ. This CDR3 is 17 amino acids long. Germline trimming cut 2 bases from V and 4 bases from J; bases unmatched to any gene: 6. This CDR3 reads CASSLQRDRGSTGELFF. The CDR3 region has the DNA TGTGCCAGCAGCTTACAGAGGGACAGGGGGTCCACCGGGGAGCTGTTTTTT.

This clone has a single count. J is TRBJ1-4 and V is TRBV5-8, with D possibly TRBD1 on 5 matching bases. Germline values: CDR1 SGHTS, CDR2 YDEGEE. There are 15 residues in the CDR3. V lost 4 bases and J 6 bases, leaving 16 bases between the germline ends. The CDR3 loop is CASSRRAGWDEKLFF. CDR3 sequence (DNA): TGTGCCAGCAGCCGAAGGGCAGGGTGGGATGAAAAACTGTTTTTT.

V is TRBV7-8 and J is TRBJ1-2, with TRBD1 matching over 7 bases. The V gene end was trimmed by 4 bases and the J gene end by 4 bases; junction bases not matched to a gene: 15. The CDR3 runs to 17 residues. The germline V gene encodes CDR1 SGHVS and CDR2 FQNEAQ. CDR3 sequence (DNA): TGTGCCAGCAGCTCCAAGTTGGGACAGCGAACCGCCTATGGCTACACCTTC. Translated: CASSSKLGQRTAYGYTF.

The chain recombines TRBV6-2 or TRBV6-3 with TRBJ1-1; D uncertain. CDR3 length: 12 residues. V lost 5 bases and J 4 bases, leaving 8 bases between the germline ends. CDR1 and CDR2 (germline): MNHEY, SVGEGT. CDR3 sequence: CASSQYGTEAFF. Written as DNA, the CDR3 is TGTGCCAGCAGTCAATACGGCACTGAAGCTTTCTTT.

J is TRBJ2-3 and V is TRBV4-2; 8 bases match TRBD2. In germline, CDR1 is LGHNA, CDR2 YNFKEQ. Trimming took 0 bases from V and 4 from J; bases not matched to a gene: 6. This CDR3 contains 16 residues. The CDR3 loop reads CASSQDTAGVSDTQYF. The CDR3 DNA sequence: TGTGCCAGCAGCCAAGATACAGCGGGAGTCTCAGATACGCAGTATTTT.

This rearrangement joins TRBV4-1 to TRBJ2-1, with 9 bases aligning to TRBD2. CDR1 is MGHRA, CDR2 YSYEKL, per germline. The CDR3 has 16 residues. V was clipped by 4 bases and J by 5 bases; unmatched bases: 9. CDR3 DNA sequence: TGCGCCAGCAGCCTAACGATAGCGGGAGCCCACAATGAGCAGTTCTTC. It is translated as CASSLTIAGAHNEQFF.

The chain is built from TRBV29-1 and TRBJ1-2; D may be TRBD1 (5 bases). Trimming stripped 5 bases from V and 5 bases from J, with 18 bases between. The V gene's germline CDR1 is SQVTM and CDR2 ANQGSEA. This CDR3 comprises 14 residues. The CDR3 nucleotides read TGCAGCGTTAGTCAGGGAATACAGATTTATGGCTACACCTTC. This encodes CSVSQGIQIYGYTF.

This chain joins TRBV19 and TRBJ2-1; 10 positions match TRBD1. With V trimmed by 9 bases and J by 7 bases, 9 bases remained unmatched. Germline CDR1 LNHDA, CDR2 SQIVND (reference sequence). CDR3 size: 14 residues. The CDR3 DNA reads as TGTGCCAGCAAAAGGGACAGGGGTAGAAATGAGCAGTTCTTC. This encodes CASKRDRGRNEQFF. Based on the CDR3 plus reference TRBV19 and TRBJ2-1, the full variable domain is DGGITQSPKYLFRKEGQNVTLSCEQNLNHDAMYWYRQDPGQGLRLIYYSQIVNDFQKGDIAEGYSVSREKKESFPLTVTSAQKNPTAFYLCASKRDRGRNEQFFGPGTRLTVL.

In DNA form, the CDR3 reads TGTGCCACCAGTGAGACTGGGACAGGCCCCCTCTATGGCTACACCTTC. This codes for CATSETGTGPLYGYTF. The chain combines TRBV24-1 with TRBJ1-2; 8 bases are shared with TRBD1. The junction had 10 bases not matched to a gene; V was cut back by 4 bases and J by 4 bases. This CDR3 has 16 amino acids. Germline CDR1 reads KGHDR; CDR2 reads SFDVKD.

The gene calls are TRBV7-8 and TRBJ2-7, with D possibly matching TRBD1 (5 bases). Deletions cut 2 bases from V and 0 bases from J, with 23 bases between. Looked up from germline, CDR1 is SGHVS and CDR2 is FQNEAQ. This CDR3 is 19 amino acids long. DNA of the CDR3: TGTGCCAGCAGCTTATGGTTTGTGATAGACAGTCCGAGCTCCTACGAGCAGTACTTC. Encoded protein: CASSLWFVIDSPSSYEQYF.

The chain uses TRBV7-6 and TRBJ2-5; TRBD2 aligns across 8 bases. V shed 3 bases, J shed 1 base, and the junction held 7 bases outside the gene matches. This CDR3 is built from 16 residues. From germline, CDR1 is SGHVS and CDR2 FNYEAQ. This CDR3 is CASSFLSGGLQETQYF. The CDR3 nucleotides read TGTGCCAGCAGCTTCCTGAGCGGGGGACTCCAAGAGACCCAGTACTTC.